This TCR beta chain is drawn from a study of vaccination effects on CD4 cells after COVID-19. Only in-frame clones appear in the TCRdb table, and some are missing; sequencing was by immunoSEQ multiplex PCR. The sample holds about 79,000 clones, about 70% seen once. Worth noting for this clone: Antigen: not known.

Under the ViraFEST assay, PBMC were stimulated with viral peptide pools so that antigen-specific CD4+ T cells expanded. Sequencing was performed afterwards. Subsequent to a culture period of more than 9 days, CD4+ T cells were isolated. The vaccine recipients had no prior SARS-CoV-2 infection, with negative nucleocapsid antibodies. Germline V lookup: CDR1 KGHSH, CDR2 LQKENI. This CDR3 region has 16 residues. With V trimmed by 4 bases and J by 2 bases, 4 bases remained unmatched. The sample here was CD4+ T cells from PBMCs cultured with HCoV-229E spike peptides, taken before COVID-19 vaccination. This clonotype was obtained from a human donor who received a COVID-19 vaccine. The genes are TRBV18 and TRBJ2-1; 11 nucleotides line up with TRBD2. The CDR3 reads CASSLHSGGAYNEQFF. CDR3 DNA: TGTGCCAGCTCACTACATAGCGGGGGGGCCTACAATGAGCAGTTCTTC.